The 11 T cell receptor beta chains below were found in one sample sequenced in a study of identical twins. TCRdb reprocessed the 5' RACE reads with MiXCR, giving one entry per CDR3 protein. The sample lists 400,000 or so distinct CDR3 sequences; approximately 8.7% were seen once. Material: naive T cells sorted from blood. All receptors come from a woman in her 50s in good health.

The chain is built from TRBV5-6 and TRBJ2-7; 7 bases line up with TRBD2. Losses at the gene ends were 2 bases for V and 6 bases for J; bases not matched to a gene: 5. The germline gives CDR1 SGHDT, CDR2 YYEEEE. The length of the CDR3 is 13 residues. DNA of the CDR3: TGTGCCAGCAGCTTTTTCGCGGGAGTCGAGCAGTACGTC. Encoded protein: CASSFFAGVEQYV.

This clonotype was seen a few times. V gene TRBV20-1 combines with J gene TRBJ2-7, with D perhaps TRBD2 (6 bases). Germline lookup yields CDR1 DFQATT and CDR2 SNEGSKA (reference sequence). The CDR3 spans 13 residues. Trimming stripped 1 base from V and 2 bases from J, with 9 bases between. The CDR3 bases are TGCAGTGCTAGAGCAGCGGGTACCTACGAGCAGTACGTC. It specifies CSARAAGTYEQYV.

This clonotype was counted a few times. V usage is TRBV5-4 and J usage is TRBJ2-1; TRBD1 aligns across 8 bases. The CDR3 runs to 16 residues. Germline V gene data show CDR1 as SGHNT and CDR2 as YYREEE (reference sequence). Trimming took 1 base from V and 8 from J; bases not matched to a gene: 11. The CDR3 here is CASSLTGAGGMDEQFF. The CDR3 DNA reads as TGTGCCAGCAGCTTGACCGGGGCAGGGGGCATGGATGAGCAGTTCTTC. Drawing the rest from reference TRBV5-4 and TRBJ2-1, the complete variable domain is ETGVTQSPTHLIKTRGQQVTLRCSSQSGHNTVSWYQQALGQGPQFIFQYYREEENGRGNFPPRFSGLQFPNYSSELNVNALELDDSALYLCASSLTGAGGMDEQFFGPGTRLTVL.

The chain recombines TRBV27 with TRBJ2-2; perhaps TRBD2 as D (6 bases). V dropped 6 bases and J dropped 2 bases, with 10 bases sitting between them. CDR3 size: 14 residues. CDR1 MNHEY and CDR2 SMNVEV come from the germline V gene (reference sequence). This CDR3 is CASRWRDNTGELFF. Written as DNA, the CDR3 is TGTGCCAGCAGATGGCGGGACAACACCGGGGAGCTGTTTTTT.

This clonotype was seen many times. V usage is TRBV29-1 and J usage is TRBJ2-3, with D possibly TRBD2 on 5 matching bases. The ends were cut back, 4 bases at V and 0 bases at J, with 8 bases in the middle. CDR1 is SQVTM, CDR2 ANQGSEA, per germline. This CDR3 is built from 13 residues. The CDR3 region has the DNA TGCAGCGTTGCGGGATATAGCACAGATACGCAGTATTTT. This sequence encodes CSVAGYSTDTQYF.

This clonotype was recorded a few times. The chain joins TRBV29-1 to TRBJ1-1, with D unclear. The CDR3 has 12 residues. Germline V gene data show CDR1 as SQVTM and CDR2 as ANQGSEA. Trimming pared 7 bases from V and 0 bases from J, leaving 9 bases between. This CDR3 is CSATNMNTEAFF. The CDR3 DNA sequence: TGCAGCGCCACCAATATGAACACTGAAGCTTTCTTT. Based on the CDR3 plus reference TRBV29-1 and TRBJ1-1, the full variable domain is SAVISQKPSRDICQRGTSLTIQCQVDSQVTMMFWYRQQPGQSLTLIATANQGSEATYESGFVIDKFPISRPNLTFSTLTVSNMSPEDSSIYLCSATNMNTEAFFGQGTRLTVV.

This CDR3 is CASSLGPGAPWWQFF. The CDR3 coding sequence is TGTGCCAGCAGCTTAGGTCCGGGAGCCCCTTGGTGGCAGTTCTTC. V is TRBV7-6 and J is TRBJ2-1; D is perhaps TRBD2 (6 bases). The CDR3 spans 15 residues. Trimming removed 1 base at V and 12 bases at J, with 19 bases between. CDR1 is SGHVS and CDR2 is FNYEAQ in the germline V gene.

This clonotype was observed a few times. J is TRBJ2-2 and V is TRBV2; 9 bases agree with TRBD1. Germline trimming cut 5 bases from V and 5 bases from J; bases unmatched to any gene: 9. CDR3 size: 16 residues. CDR1 SNHLY and CDR2 FYNNEI come from the germline V gene. DNA for the CDR3: TGTGCCAGCAGTACCGGGACAGGGAAGAGTACCGGGGAGCTGTTTTTT. Protein sequence: CASSTGTGKSTGELFF.

V is TRBV20-1 and J is TRBJ2-3; D is ambiguous. V lost 5 bases to trimming and J lost 7 bases, with 13 bases between them. There are 12 residues in the CDR3. Germline lookup yields CDR1 DFQATT and CDR2 SNEGSKA (reference sequence). CDR3 residues: CSAAPESHTQYF. The CDR3 DNA reads as TGCAGTGCTGCACCCGAGAGCCATACGCAGTATTTT.

This clonotype was detected many times. For the CDR3, the DNA is TGCGCCAGCAGCCAAGAACCTGCGAACACCGGGGAGCTGTTTTTT. Translated: CASSQEPANTGELFF. This chain uses TRBV4-1 with TRBJ2-2; D uncertain. The germline CDR1 and CDR2 sequences are MGHRA and YSYEKL. The CDR3 consists of 15 residues. V was cut by 0 bases and J by 0 bases, with 5 bases left in between.

This clonotype was seen many times. One junction end does not reproduce the germline sequence, and a read error may be involved. The V and J genes are TRBV5-1 and TRBJ2-7, with TRBD1 matching over 7 bases. Germline assignment: CDR1 SGHRS and CDR2 YFSETQ. This CDR3 comprises 12 residues. The CDR3, as DNA: TGCGCCAGCAGCTTGGGTGGGGGACAGAAGGACTTC. Its translation: CASSLGGGQKDF.